Listed below are T cell receptor beta chains from one sample, sequenced in a study of T cell responses to AZD1222 COVID-19 vaccine. Only in-frame clones appear in the TCRdb table, and some are missing; sequencing was by immunoSEQ multiplex PCR. The table shows 100,000 to 130,000 clones, with 89% occurring only once. Sequencing was performed on peripheral blood, taken on day 0 of AZD1222 vaccination. These receptors came from an adult in good health. The CDR3 runs from the conserved cysteine through the conserved F or W. A D gene is named only where the DNA matches it firmly. Where a row states a size, it is once, few, many or the class of an expanded clone; other rows omit it.

TRBJ1-2 TRBV7-9 . . CASRPNSPNYGYTF TGTGCCAGCAGGCCGAATTCCCCTAACTATGGCTACACCTTC
TRBJ2-3 TRBV19 TRBD2 few CASRGTSGPQYF TGTGCCAGTAGGGGGACTAGCGGGCCCCAGTATTTT
TRBJ1-2 TRBV2 . . CASSDAGQGSRGYTF TGTGCCAGCAGTGACGCGGGGCAGGGGTCGAGGGGCTACACCTTC
TRBJ2-4 TRBV9 . . CASSVEGWDSQYF TGTGCCAGCAGCGTTGAGGGTTGGGACTCTCAGTACTTC
TRBJ1-4 TRBV27 . few CASSLQGQKLFF TGTGCCAGCAGTTTACAGGGCCAGAAACTGTTTTTT
TRBJ1-3 TRBV4-3 . . CASSLNPEQVGNTIYF TGCGCCAGCAGCCTCAACCCGGAACAGGTCGGAAACACCATATATTTT
TRBJ1-2 TRBV7-9 . few CASSPRDGYTF TGTGCCAGCAGCCCCAGGGATGGCTACACCTTC
TRBJ2-7 TRBV27 TRBD1 . CASSLYGQGPYEQYF TGTGCCAGCAGTTTATATGGACAGGGGCCCTACGAGCAGTACTTC
TRBJ2-2 TRBV3-1/TRBV3-2 . . CASSRYTGELFF TGTGCCAGCAGCCGATATACTGGGGAGCTGTTTTTT
TRBJ1-1 TRBV6-5 . . CASTTDRSGTEAFF TGTGCCAGCACCACAGACAGGTCGGGCACTGAAGCTTTCTTT
TRBJ2-3 TRBV29-1 TRBD2 . CSVVLAEAVLTDTQYF TGCAGCGTTGTACTAGCGGAAGCCGTTCTCACAGATACGCAGTATTTT
TRBJ2-1 TRBV4-3 TRBD1 . CASSQGQGPYNEQFF TGCGCCAGCAGCCAAGGACAGGGCCCCTACAATGAGCAGTTCTTC
TRBJ1-4 TRBV4-2 . once CASSQEGGWAANEKLFF TGTGCCAGCAGCCAAGAGGGAGGGTGGGCGGCTAATGAAAAACTGTTTTTT
TRBJ2-5 TRBV30 TRBD1 . CAWSRDRDRGETQYF TGTGCCTGGAGTCGGGACAGGGATCGCGGCGAGACCCAGTACTTC
TRBJ2-2 TRBV5-1 . once CASSESGTQNTGELFF TGCGCCAGCAGCGAGTCCGGGACACAGAACACCGGGGAGCTGTTTTTT
TRBJ2-5 TRBV5-1 . . CASAEVFQETQYF TGCGCGTCGGCGGAGGTGTTCCAAGAGACCCAGTACTTC
TRBJ1-4 TRBV28 TRBD1 . CASSPHTQGANEKLFF TGTGCCAGCAGTCCACACACACAGGGGGCTAATGAAAAACTGTTTTTT
TRBJ2-7 TRBV30 TRBD2 . CAWSVGTSLNINSYEQYF TGTGCCTGGAGTGTAGGGACTAGCCTCAATATAAACTCCTACGAGCAGTACTTC
TRBJ2-7 TRBV7-2 TRBD1 . CASSLTGGPQGYEQYF TGTGCCAGCAGTTTAACAGGGGGCCCCCAGGGCTACGAGCAGTACTTC
TRBJ1-5 TRBV5-1 . . CASSLGAGGNQPQHF TGCGCCAGCAGCCTGGGGGCAGGCGGCAATCAGCCCCAGCATTTT
TRBJ1-3 TRBV19 TRBD1 . CASRDRVLSGNTIYF TGTGCCAGTAGAGACAGGGTACTCTCTGGAAACACCATATATTTT
TRBJ2-5 TRBV9 TRBD2 . CASSSGLAGGPGETQYF TGTGCCAGCAGCTCGGGACTAGCGGGAGGGCCGGGGGAGACCCAGTACTTC
TRBJ2-7 TRBV19 TRBD1 few CASSIGQGVYEQYF TGTGCCAGTAGTATAGGACAGGGGGTCTACGAGCAGTACTTC
TRBJ2-3 TRBV2 TRBD2 . CASRIMPGAGGDTQYF TGTGCCAGCAGGATCATGCCGGGGGCGGGAGGGGATACGCAGTATTTT
TRBJ1-2 TRBV28 . . CASSLLGGYGYTF TGTGCCAGCAGTTTATTAGGGGGATATGGCTACACCTTC
TRBJ1-6 TRBV7-2 . . CASSLALDSSFNSPLHF TGTGCCAGCAGCTTAGCGCTTGACTCGTCCTTCAATTCACCCCTCCACTTT
TRBJ2-1 TRBV18 TRBD2 . CASSPPGLGANEQFF TGTGCCAGCTCACCACCTGGACTAGGAGCCAATGAGCAGTTCTTC
TRBJ1-3 TRBV5-4 . . CASSPGSGGVGNTIYF TGTGCCAGCAGCCCGGGAAGCGGGGGGGTTGGAAACACCATATATTTT
TRBJ2-1 TRBV3-1/TRBV3-2 TRBD2 . CASSSALLAGAQFF TGTGCCAGCAGCTCGGCGCTATTAGCGGGAGCCCAGTTCTTC
TRBJ1-1 TRBV5-4 . . CASSPPRTAGNTEAFF TGTGCCAGCAGCCCCCCCCGGACAGCTGGGAACACTGAAGCTTTCTTT
TRBJ2-1 TRBV6-2/TRBV6-3 . . CASSTSGGGIYGNEQFF TGTGCCAGCAGTACCTCCGGAGGCGGGATATATGGCAATGAGCAGTTCTTC